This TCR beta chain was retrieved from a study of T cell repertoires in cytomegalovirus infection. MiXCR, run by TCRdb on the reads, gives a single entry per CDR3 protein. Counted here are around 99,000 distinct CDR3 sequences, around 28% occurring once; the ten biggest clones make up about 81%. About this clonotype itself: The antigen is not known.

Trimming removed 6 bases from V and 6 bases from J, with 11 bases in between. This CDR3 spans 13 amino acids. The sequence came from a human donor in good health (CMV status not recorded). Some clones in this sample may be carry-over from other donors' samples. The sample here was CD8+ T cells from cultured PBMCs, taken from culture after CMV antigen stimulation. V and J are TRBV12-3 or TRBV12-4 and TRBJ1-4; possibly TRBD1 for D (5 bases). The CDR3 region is CASSRDEYEKLFF. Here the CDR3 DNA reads TGTGCCAGCAGCCGGGACGAGTATGAAAAACTGTTTTTT.